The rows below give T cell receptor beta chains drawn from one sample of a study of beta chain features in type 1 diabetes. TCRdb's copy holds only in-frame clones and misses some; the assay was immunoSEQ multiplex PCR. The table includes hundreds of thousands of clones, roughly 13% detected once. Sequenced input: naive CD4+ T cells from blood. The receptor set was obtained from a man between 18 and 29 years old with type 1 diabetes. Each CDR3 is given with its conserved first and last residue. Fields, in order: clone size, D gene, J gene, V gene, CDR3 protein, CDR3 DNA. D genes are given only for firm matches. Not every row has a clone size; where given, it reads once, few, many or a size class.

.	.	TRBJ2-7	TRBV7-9	CASSFQATVTYEQYF	TGTGCCAGCAGCTTCCAGGCGACAGTTACCTACGAGCAGTACTTC
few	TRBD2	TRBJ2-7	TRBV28	CASSSRGESSYEQYF	TGTGCCAGCAGTTCCCGGGGGGAGTCCTCCTACGAGCAGTACTTC
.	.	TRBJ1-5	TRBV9	CASSTRDGNQPQHF	TGTGCCAGCAGCACGCGGGACGGAAATCAGCCCCAGCATTTT
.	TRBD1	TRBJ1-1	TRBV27	CASRTQGGTEAFF	TGTGCCAGCAGGACACAGGGGGGCACTGAAGCTTTCTTT
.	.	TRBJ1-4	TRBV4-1	CASSQVVGVEKLFF	TGCGCCAGCAGCCAAGTTGTGGGGGTTGAAAAACTGTTTTTT
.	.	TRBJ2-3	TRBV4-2	CASSHGAQGRGSDTQYF	TGTGCCAGCAGCCACGGGGCACAGGGGCGGGGATCAGATACGCAGTATTTT
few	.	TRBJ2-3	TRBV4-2	CASSRRVGRGTDTQYF	TGTGCCAGCAGCCGAAGGGTGGGAAGAGGCACAGATACGCAGTATTTT
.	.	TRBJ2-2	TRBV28	CASSLRGSGELFF	TGTGCCAGCAGTTTAAGGGGCTCCGGGGAGCTGTTTTTT
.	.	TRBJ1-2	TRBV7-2	CASSFLAGGIIDGYTF	TGTGCCAGCAGCTTTTTAGCTGGAGGGATAATTGATGGCTACACCTTC
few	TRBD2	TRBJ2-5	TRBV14	CASSRRAGGGETQYF	TGTGCCAGCAGCCGAAGAGCGGGAGGAGGAGAGACCCAGTACTTC
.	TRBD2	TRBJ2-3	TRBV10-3	CANAAGGFTDTQYF	TGTGCCAACGCCGCGGGAGGGTTTACAGATACGCAGTATTTT
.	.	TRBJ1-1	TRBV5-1	CASSRGTGNTEAFF	TGCGCCAGCAGCAGAGGGACGGGAAACACTGAAGCTTTCTTT
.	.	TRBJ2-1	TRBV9	CASSIRGSVYNEQFF	TGTGCCAGCAGCATCAGGGGCAGCGTCTACAATGAGCAGTTCTTC
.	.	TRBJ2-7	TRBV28	CASSLVQGSYEQYF	TGTGCCAGCAGTTTAGTTCAGGGGTCCTACGAGCAGTACTTC
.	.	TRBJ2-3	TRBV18	CASSPDLQDTQYF	TGTGCCAGCTCACCGGACCTTCAGGATACGCAGTATTTT
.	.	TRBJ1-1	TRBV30	CAWSRIGGWGTEAFF	TGTGCCTGGAGTAGAATTGGAGGATGGGGCACTGAAGCTTTCTTT
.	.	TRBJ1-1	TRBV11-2	CASTPVLESTEAFF	TGTGCCAGCACCCCGGTTTTAGAGAGCACTGAAGCTTTCTTT
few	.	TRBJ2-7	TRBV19	CASSMSARGYEQYF	TGTGCCAGTAGTATGTCGGCCAGGGGCTACGAGCAGTACTTC
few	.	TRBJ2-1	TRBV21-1	CASSSVWYTYNEQFF	TGTGCCAGCAGCAGTGTGTGGTACACCTACAATGAGCAGTTCTTC
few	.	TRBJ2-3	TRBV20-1	CSRVSRDTQYF	TGCAGTCGAGTTAGCCGGGATACGCAGTATTTT
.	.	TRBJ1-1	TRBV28	CASRALGAGTNTEAFF	TGTGCCAGCAGAGCCCTTGGCGCAGGGACGAACACTGAAGCTTTCTTT
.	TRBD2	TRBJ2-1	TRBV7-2	CASSRSGRASRPYNEQFF	TGTGCCAGCAGTCGTAGCGGGAGGGCCTCCCGTCCATACAATGAGCAGTTCTTC
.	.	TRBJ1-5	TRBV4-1	CASSHHPGGNQPQHF	TGCGCCAGCAGCCACCACCCTGGAGGCAATCAGCCCCAGCATTTT
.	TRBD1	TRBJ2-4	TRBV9	CASSARTGLQYF	TGTGCCAGCAGCGCGAGGACAGGCCTACAGTACTTC
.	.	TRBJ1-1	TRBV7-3	CASSPQGLLNTEAFF	TGTGCCAGCAGCCCCCAAGGACTACTGAACACTGAAGCTTTCTTT
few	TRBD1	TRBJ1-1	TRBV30	CAFLPGQGLLNTEAFF	TGTGCCTTCTTACCGGGACAGGGACTACTGAACACTGAAGCTTTCTTT
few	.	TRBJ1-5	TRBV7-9	CASSLDQGQPQHF	TGTGCCAGCAGCTTGGATCAGGGGCAGCCCCAGCATTTT
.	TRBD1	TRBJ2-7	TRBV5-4	CASSLTGGTYEQYF	TGTGCCAGCAGCTTGACAGGGGGCACTTACGAGCAGTACTTC
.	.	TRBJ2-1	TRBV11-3	CASSGGNNEQFF	TGTGCCAGCAGCGGAGGGAACAATGAGCAGTTCTTC
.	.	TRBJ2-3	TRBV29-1	CSSCEGTSTDTQYF	TGCAGCTCCTGCGAAGGCACTAGCACAGATACGCAGTATTTT
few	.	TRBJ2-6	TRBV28	CASSSDSFAGANVLTF	TGTGCCAGCAGTTCGGACAGTTTTGCTGGGGCCAACGTCCTGACTTTC
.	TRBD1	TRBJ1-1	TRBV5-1	CASSFRTGDEAFF	TGCGCCAGCAGCTTCAGGACAGGGGACGAAGCTTTCTTT
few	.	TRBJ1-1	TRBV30	CAWSSGPEAFF	TGTGCCTGGAGTTCGGGACCTGAAGCTTTCTTT
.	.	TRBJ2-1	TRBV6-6	CASSPQWEQFF	TGTGCCAGCAGCCCCCAATGGGAGCAGTTCTTC
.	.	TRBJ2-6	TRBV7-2	CASSLAGNSGANVLTF	TGTGCCAGCAGCTTAGCGGGAAACTCTGGGGCCAACGTCCTGACTTTC
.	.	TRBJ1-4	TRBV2	CASKVEELFF	TGTGCCAGCAAAGTGGAGGAACTGTTTTTT
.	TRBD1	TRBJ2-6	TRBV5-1	CASSSGQGASGANVLTF	TGCGCCAGCAGCTCGGGACAGGGAGCATCTGGGGCCAACGTCCTGACTTTC
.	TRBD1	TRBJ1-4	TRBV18	CASSPTGTGNEKLFF	TGTGCCAGCTCACCGACCGGGACAGGGAATGAAAAACTGTTTTTT
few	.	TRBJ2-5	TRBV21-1	CASSTGLAGKETQYF	TGTGCCAGCAGCACCGGACTAGCGGGGAAAGAGACCCAGTACTTC
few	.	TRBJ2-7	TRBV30	CAYHPMMVDEQYF	TGTGCCTACCACCCCATGATGGTAGACGAGCAGTACTTC
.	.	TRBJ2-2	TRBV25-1	CASSRENRANTGELFF	TGTGCCAGCAGTAGGGAAAACAGAGCGAACACCGGGGAGCTGTTTTTT
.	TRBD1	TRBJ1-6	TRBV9	CASSVRGQGNSPLHF	TGTGCCAGCAGCGTAAGGGGACAGGGGAATTCACCCCTCCACTTT
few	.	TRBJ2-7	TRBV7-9	CASSLGGNYEQYF	TGTGCCAGCAGCTTAGGTGGCAACTACGAGCAGTACTTC
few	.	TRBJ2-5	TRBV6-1	CASSDTNREETQYF	TGTGCCAGCAGTGACACGAACAGGGAAGAGACCCAGTACTTC
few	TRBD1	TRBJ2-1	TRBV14	CASTMGDSNEQFF	TGTGCCAGCACCATGGGGGACAGCAATGAGCAGTTCTTC
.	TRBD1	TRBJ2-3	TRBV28	CASRPTGRTDTQYF	TGTGCCAGCAGGCCGACAGGGCGCACAGATACGCAGTATTTT
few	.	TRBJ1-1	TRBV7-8	CASNPRADRNTEAFF	TGTGCCAGCAACCCCAGGGCAGACCGGAACACTGAAGCTTTCTTT
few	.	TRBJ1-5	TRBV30	CAWSVGSYSNQPQHF	TGTGCCTGGAGCGTTGGCAGTTATAGCAATCAGCCCCAGCATTTT
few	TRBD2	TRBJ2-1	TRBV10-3	CAISTAGGANEQFF	TGTGCCATCAGTACAGCGGGAGGGGCCAATGAGCAGTTCTTC
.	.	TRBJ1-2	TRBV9	CASSVAHSPYGYTF	TGTGCCAGCAGCGTAGCTCACTCTCCCTATGGCTACACCTTC
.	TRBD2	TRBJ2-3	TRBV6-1	CASSEGASGISTDTQYF	TGTGCCAGCAGTGAAGGAGCTAGCGGGATTAGCACAGATACGCAGTATTTT
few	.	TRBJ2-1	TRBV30	CAWSEIYNEQFF	TGTGCCTGGAGTGAGATATACAATGAGCAGTTCTTC
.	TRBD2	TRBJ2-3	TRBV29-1	CSVETGGGTDTQYF	TGCAGCGTTGAAACGGGAGGGGGAACAGATACGCAGTATTTT
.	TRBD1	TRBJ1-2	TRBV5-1	CASSAGTGIGYTF	TGCGCCAGCAGCGCCGGGACAGGGATCGGCTACACCTTC
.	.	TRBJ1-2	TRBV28	CASSGYGYTF	TGTGCCAGCAGTGGGTACGGCTACACCTTC
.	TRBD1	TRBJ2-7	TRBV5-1	CASFDPGGSYEQYF	TGCGCCAGCTTTGACCCAGGGGGCTCCTACGAGCAGTACTTC
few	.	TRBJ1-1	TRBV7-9	CASSPPIGEAFF	TGTGCCAGCAGCCCCCCGATCGGTGAAGCTTTCTTT